This passage covers 27 T cell receptor beta chains from one sample sequenced in a study of T cell responses to AZD1222 COVID-19 vaccine. The method was immunoSEQ multiplex PCR; TCRdb's version includes in-frame clones alone and lacks a portion of them. The table includes roughly 140,000 clones, under 95% detected once. The sequenced sample was peripheral blood, obtained on day 0 of AZD1222 vaccination. All receptors come from an adult in good health.

The rearrangement joins TRBV12-3 or TRBV12-4 to TRBJ1-5; D is undetermined. Trimming stripped 6 bases from V and 0 bases from J, with 6 bases between. CDR3 length equals 13 residues. The CDR3 sequence is CASSRDSNQPQHF. DNA for the CDR3: TGTGCCAGCAGCAGAGATAGCAATCAGCCCCAGCATTTT.

V usage is TRBV19 and J usage is TRBJ2-2, with 11 bases matching TRBD1. The J segment lost 4 bases and the V segment lost 8 bases, leaving 3 bases of the junction unmatched. Germline V CDR1 and CDR2: LNHDA, SQIVND (reference sequence). The CDR3 runs to 14 residues. CDR3 DNA sequence: TGTGCCAGTGCCGGGACAGGGGGCACCGGGGAGCTGTTTTTT. This codes for CASAGTGGTGELFF.

The chain employs TRBV10-2 and TRBJ2-5; 8 nucleotides line up with TRBD2. Germline lookup yields CDR1 WSHSY and CDR2 SAAADI. The CDR3 spans 16 residues. V lost 10 bases, J lost 5 bases, and 18 bases stayed unmatched. The CDR3 loop is CATTPDSAGVSETQYF. The CDR3 nucleotides are TGCGCCACCACCCCCGATTCAGCGGGAGTAAGCGAGACCCAGTACTTC.

CDR3 in DNA: TGTGCCAGTAGTCCCGTAGCGGAGATCTACGAGCAGTACTTC. This encodes CASSPVAEIYEQYF. The J gene is TRBJ2-7, the V gene TRBV19, with a possible D match to TRBD2 (6 bases). Trimming removed 5 bases at V and 3 bases at J, with 14 bases between. The germline CDR1 and CDR2 sequences are LNHDA and SQIVND (reference sequence). The length of the CDR3 is 14 residues.

The rearrangement joins TRBV7-2 to TRBJ1-2; a weak D match, TRBD1 (5 bases). The CDR3 length is 15 residues. Trimming stripped 0 bases from V and 0 bases from J, with 8 bases between. Germline lookup yields CDR1 SGHTA and CDR2 FQGNSA. The CDR3 is CASSLARGANYGYTF. The CDR3 DNA reads TGTGCCAGCAGCTTAGCGCGGGGCGCTAACTATGGCTACACCTTC.

The chain has TRBV19 and TRBJ2-3; D might be TRBD2 (6 bases). The germline V and J ends were trimmed by 3 bases and 0 bases, with 10 bases remaining between them. Germline loops: CDR1 LNHDA, CDR2 SQIVND (reference sequence). CDR3 size: 15 residues. CDR3 in amino acids: CASSIAGTSTDTQYF. CDR3 DNA sequence: TGTGCCAGTAGTATTGCGGGAACTAGCACAGATACGCAGTATTTT.

The chain joins TRBV7-9 to TRBJ2-1; 7 bases match TRBD2. The CDR3 is made up of 16 amino acids. Germline assignment: CDR1 SEHNR and CDR2 FQNEAQ (reference sequence). The J segment lost 8 bases and the V segment lost 4 bases, leaving 14 bases of the junction unmatched. CDR3 residues: CASSSSGRPPQDEQFF. CDR3 sequence (DNA): TGTGCCAGCAGCTCCTCCGGGAGGCCCCCGCAGGATGAGCAGTTCTTC.

The chain recombines TRBV6-5 with TRBJ2-1, with D possibly called TRBD1 or TRBD2 (5 bases each). The CDR3 has 13 amino acids. Trimming removed 7 bases at V and 8 bases at J, with 15 bases between. Germline V gene sequence: CDR1 MNHEY, CDR2 SVGAGI. This chain's CDR3 is CASKGSPGHEQFF. The CDR3 nucleotides read TGTGCCAGCAAGGGTTCACCGGGGCATGAGCAGTTCTTC.

This CDR3 is CASSIQGNTGELFF. In nucleotides, the CDR3 is TGTGCCAGTAGTATTCAAGGGAACACCGGGGAGCTGTTTTTT. This chain joins TRBV19 and TRBJ2-2; unclear D gene. V was cut by 3 bases and J by 1 base, with 6 bases left in between. The CDR3 is 14 amino acids. Germline V CDR1 and CDR2: LNHDA, SQIVND (reference sequence).

The rearrangement links TRBV5-4 to TRBJ2-7, with D perhaps given as TRBD1 or TRBD2 (5 bases each). The CDR3 spans 15 residues. Germline V lookup: CDR1 SGHNT, CDR2 YYREEE (reference sequence). The V end was cut by 0 bases, the J end by 0 bases, with 10 bases between. The CDR3 DNA reads TGTGCCAGCAGCTTGGTTGGGACGGACTCCTACGAGCAGTACTTC. This translates into CASSLVGTDSYEQYF.

The CDR3 sequence: CASSPVASTDTQYF. The CDR3 nucleotides are TGTGCCAGCTCACCGGTAGCGAGCACAGATACGCAGTATTTT. The chain is built from TRBV18 and TRBJ2-3; tentatively, D is TRBD2 (5 bases). CDR1 KGHSH and CDR2 LQKENI come from the germline V gene. V was cut by 3 bases and J by 0 bases, with 7 bases left in between. The CDR3 totals 14 residues.

Concerning this clone: This sample also contains other DNA sequences that code for the same CDR3. The chain joins TRBV5-4 to TRBJ2-5, with 11 bases aligning to TRBD2. J lost 5 bases, V lost 2 bases, and 5 bases had no gene match. The V gene's germline CDR1 is SGHNT and CDR2 YYREEE (reference sequence). The length of the CDR3 is 15 residues. CDR3 in amino acids: CASSLTSGSGETQYF. CDR3 sequence (DNA): TGTGCCAGCAGCTTAACTAGCGGGAGTGGGGAGACCCAGTACTTC.

This chain uses TRBV5-6 with TRBJ2-1; TRBD2 agrees at 15 bases. Germline values: CDR1 SGHDT, CDR2 YYEEEE. CDR3 length equals 16 residues. V shed 4 bases and J 7 bases; nucleotides not matched to a gene: 6. The CDR3 nucleotides are TGTGCCAGCAGCCCCCTCGGGACTAGCGGGAGGAATGAGCAGTTCTTC. This sequence encodes CASSPLGTSGRNEQFF.

In this sample, this clone turned up once. The chain recombines TRBV5-1 with TRBJ2-1; 8 positions match TRBD2. This CDR3 comprises 15 residues. Trimming at V came to 5 bases and at J to 7 bases, leaving 11 bases not matched to a gene. The germline gives CDR1 SGHRS, CDR2 YFSETQ. CDR3 sequence reads: CASRPPREGLNEQFF. As DNA, the CDR3 is TGCGCCAGCAGGCCCCCCCGGGAGGGCCTGAATGAGCAGTTCTTC.

The chain carries TRBV5-3 and TRBJ2-5, with D perhaps TRBD1 (6 bases). TRBV5-3 is designated an ORF whose function remains uncertain. Trimming stripped 0 bases from V and 5 bases from J, with 11 bases between. CDR3 length: 14 amino acids. In DNA form, the CDR3 reads TGTGCCAGAAGCTTGGGGCAGGGGTGGGAGACCCAGTACTTC. Its translation is CARSLGQGWETQYF.

This chain links TRBV7-9 with TRBJ2-7; D gene uncertain. V was cut by 7 bases and J by 5 bases, with 15 bases left in between. CDR3 length equals 13 residues. Germline values: CDR1 SEHNR, CDR2 FQNEAQ (reference sequence). Here the CDR3 reads CASTLGLGHEQYF. The CDR3 DNA is TGTGCCAGCACACTCGGGCTGGGCCACGAGCAGTACTTC.

The gene calls are TRBV4-3 and TRBJ1-6; 7 nucleotides match TRBD1. This CDR3 region has 15 residues. The V gene end was trimmed by 0 bases and the J gene end by 11 bases; junction bases not matched to a gene: 7. The germline gives CDR1 LGHNA, CDR2 YSLEER. CDR3 sequence: CASSQETGARTPLHF. The DNA of the CDR3 is TGCGCCAGCAGCCAAGAAACAGGGGCTAGGACACCCCTCCACTTT.

This chain connects TRBV28 to TRBJ1-5; possibly TRBD1 for D (5 bases). This CDR3 contains 14 residues. V lost 5 bases and J lost 8, with 16 bases in between. CDR1 and CDR2 from the germline V gene are MDHEN and SYDVKM. CDR3 amino acids: CASSLTGGGKPQHF. The CDR3 nucleotides are TGTGCCAGCAGTCTAACTGGGGGAGGGAAGCCCCAGCATTTT.

The rearrangement uses TRBV7-2 and TRBJ1-1; D is perhaps TRBD1 (6 bases). V lost 4 bases, J lost 4 bases, and 13 bases lay in between. CDR1 SGHTA and CDR2 FQGNSA come from the germline V gene. The CDR3 spans 14 residues. For the CDR3, the DNA is TGTGCCAGCAGCTCCCGGACAGATAGCACTGAAGCTTTCTTT. Its translation: CASSSRTDSTEAFF.

The V and J genes are TRBV3-1 (or the pseudogene TRBV3-2) and TRBJ2-5, with D perhaps given as TRBD1 or TRBD2 (6 bases each). Looked up from germline, CDR1 is LGHDT and CDR2 is YNNKEL (reference sequence). Trimming stripped 4 bases from V and 0 bases from J, with 15 bases between. The CDR3 loop spans 16 amino acids. This chain's CDR3 is CASSLWGARNQETQYF. The CDR3 coding sequence is TGTGCCAGCAGCCTTTGGGGGGCGCGTAACCAAGAGACCCAGTACTTC.

This clone was detected a few times. Written as DNA, the CDR3 is TGTGCCAGTAGTATTAGGCGTGGGCGCAATCAGCCCCAGCATTTT. It encodes CASSIRRGRNQPQHF. V gene TRBV19 combines with J gene TRBJ1-5, with D unresolved. CDR1 is LNHDA, CDR2 SQIVND, per germline (reference sequence). V lost 3 bases to trimming and J lost 2 bases, with 11 bases between them. The CDR3 spans 15 residues.

V is TRBV4-3 and J is TRBJ1-1; a possible D gene is TRBD1 (5 bases). V shed 1 base and J shed 3 bases, with 15 bases lying between them. CDR3 size: 16 residues. Germline assignment: CDR1 LGHNA and CDR2 YSLEER. CDR3 in amino acids: CASSQGPRGGDTEAFF. The DNA of the CDR3 is TGCGCCAGCAGCCAAGGACCTCGGGGGGGGGACACTGAAGCTTTCTTT.

V is TRBV4-2 and J is TRBJ1-4; unclear D gene. The V gene's germline CDR1 is LGHNA and CDR2 YNFKEQ. The V end was cut by 0 bases, the J end by 4 bases, with 15 bases between. The CDR3 is made up of 17 amino acids. Here the CDR3 DNA reads TGTGCCAGCAGCCAAGACGAACCGTGGACCGATAATGAAAAACTGTTTTTT. Residues: CASSQDEPWTDNEKLFF.

The chain is built from TRBV7-8 and TRBJ1-3, with 8 bases that match TRBD1. Unmatched junction bases numbered 6, after V lost 4 bases and J lost 1 base. CDR3 length equals 16 residues. The V gene's germline CDR1 is SGHVS and CDR2 FQNEAQ. CDR3 bases: TGTGCCAGCAGCTGGGGGACAGGCGCTTCTGGAAACACCATATATTTT. Its translation: CASSWGTGASGNTIYF.

This clone was counted a single time. The V call is TRBV18, the J call TRBJ2-3; D not resolved. CDR3 length: 14 amino acids. Germline CDR1 reads KGHSH; CDR2 reads LQKENI. The germline V and J ends were trimmed by 2 bases and 0 bases, with 6 bases remaining between them. CDR3 residues: CASSPFSSTDTQYF. The CDR3 region has the DNA TGTGCCAGCTCACCATTCTCTAGCACAGATACGCAGTATTTT.

The chain carries TRBV28 and TRBJ2-7; no firm D call. This CDR3 contains 11 residues. Between the trimmed V and J ends, which lost 4 bases and 7 bases, there was a span of 8 bases. Germline CDR1 reads MDHEN; CDR2 reads SYDVKM. The CDR3 nucleotides read TGTGCCAGCAGTTCCTCAGTAGAGCAGTACTTC. Residues: CASSSSVEQYF.

CDR3 coding DNA: TGTGCCAGCAGCGTAGAACCTTCGAACACTGAAGCTTTCTTT. Protein sequence: CASSVEPSNTEAFF. This chain uses TRBV9 with TRBJ1-1; D is ambiguous. The germline V gene has CDR1 SGDLS and CDR2 YYNGEE. CDR3 length: 14 residues. V was pared by 0 bases and J by 1 base, with 7 bases between.